These 26 T cell receptor beta chains came from one sample sequenced in a study of PD-1 blockade in classical Hodgkin lymphoma. Sequenced by immunoSEQ multiplex PCR; TCRdb stores in-frame clones only, minus some. The sample includes around 4,200 clones, 70% to 80% seen only once; the top ten take 24%. Time point noted: cycle 4 day 1 (C4D1), after six to seven weeks of nivolumab. Every patient relapsed after autologous stem cell transplantation, and brentuximab vedotin exposure varied. Negative selection with magnets was how CD8+ T cells were isolated from the thawed PBMCs. The sequencing used CD8+ T cells from blood, collected before the fourth cycle of nivolumab. The source of these receptors is a human donor with classical Hodgkin lymphoma.

This chain connects TRBV25-1 to TRBJ2-1; D uncertain. With 1 base removed from V and 0 bases from J, the gap between germline ends came to 10 bases. Germline CDR1 is MGHDK and CDR2 is SYGVNS. This CDR3 comprises 16 residues. CDR3 protein: CASSESHGASYNEQFF. CDR3 coding DNA: TGTGCCAGCAGTGAATCCCACGGCGCCTCCTACAATGAGCAGTTCTTC.

The chain links TRBV2 to TRBJ1-3; perhaps TRBD1 as D (6 bases). Trimming shortened V by 5 bases and J by 6 bases, and 17 bases separated the two germline ends. CDR3 size: 15 residues. Germline V gene sequence: CDR1 SNHLY, CDR2 FYNNEI. For the CDR3, the DNA is TGTGCCAGCAGTATCCCTGGGACATCCCAAAACACCATATATTTT. Protein sequence: CASSIPGTSQNTIYF.

V and J are TRBV5-1 and TRBJ2-5; 8 bases are a match to TRBD2. V was clipped by 4 bases and J by 6 bases; unmatched bases: 8. Germline V lookup: CDR1 SGHRS, CDR2 YFSETQ. CDR3 size: 14 residues. The CDR3 is CASSRTSGGKTQYF. The CDR3 bases are TGCGCCAGCAGCCGAACAAGCGGGGGTAAGACCCAGTACTTC. The full variable domain, its missing parts supplied by reference TRBV5-1 and TRBJ2-5, is KAGVTQTPRYLIKTRGQQVTLSCSPISGHRSVSWYQQTPGQGLQFLFEYFSETQRNKGNFPGRFSGRQFSNSRSEMNVSTLELGDSALYLCASSRTSGGKTQYFGPGTRLLVL.

This chain joins TRBV7-8 and TRBJ2-6; D is unresolved. The CDR3 is made up of 18 amino acids. Trimming shortened V by 4 bases and J by 5 bases, and 21 bases separated the two germline ends. CDR1 and CDR2 (germline): SGHVS, FQNEAQ. The CDR3 coding sequence is TGTGCCAGCAGCTGCGCAAATTACCCACAAAGTCGGGCCAACGTCCTGACTTTC. Translating gives CASSCANYPQSRANVLTF.

The chain uses TRBV6-1 and TRBJ2-6; TRBD1 matches 8 bases. Trimming at V came to 4 bases and at J to 2 bases, leaving 4 bases not matched to a gene. CDR1 and CDR2 (germline): MNHNS, SASEGT. The CDR3 runs 16 residues. This chain's CDR3 is CASSAQGATGANVLTF. CDR3 coding DNA: TGTGCCAGCAGTGCCCAGGGGGCAACTGGGGCCAACGTCCTGACTTTC.

The CDR3, as DNA: TGTGCCAGCAGAGAGGAGCGAGGGGAACTGTTTTTT. As protein: CASREERGELFF. The chain couples TRBV7-9 to TRBJ1-4; TRBD1 might be the D (5 bases). Trimming left V 6 bases short and J 12 bases short, with 14 bases between. This CDR3 spans 12 amino acids. Germline V gene sequence: CDR1 SEHNR, CDR2 FQNEAQ (reference sequence).

The V call is TRBV6-5, the J call TRBJ2-3; 8 bases align to TRBD2. The CDR3 covers 15 residues. The V gene end was trimmed by 5 bases and the J gene end by 2 bases; junction bases not matched to a gene: 6. Germline V CDR1 and CDR2: MNHEY, SVGAGI. The CDR3 loop reads CASSKRGLDTDTQYF. The DNA of the CDR3 is TGTGCCAGCAGTAAGCGGGGGTTAGACACAGATACGCAGTATTTT.

The chain joins TRBV6-1 to TRBJ1-5; D is undetermined. The CDR3 consists of 16 residues. Germline V gives CDR1 MNHNS, CDR2 SASEGT. Trimming removed 0 bases from V and 4 bases from J, with 13 bases in between. CDR3 protein: CASSEAGWQANQPQHF. The CDR3 bases are TGTGCCAGCAGTGAAGCCGGGTGGCAGGCAAATCAGCCCCAGCATTTT.

The rearrangement joins TRBV6-5 to TRBJ2-3, with unresolved D. Germline loops: CDR1 MNHEY, CDR2 SVGAGI. CDR3 size: 13 residues. V lost 0 bases and J lost 6, with 7 bases in between. The CDR3: CASSYSLGDTQYF. CDR3 nucleotides: TGTGCCAGCAGTTACTCCTTGGGGGATACGCAGTATTTT.

The chain combines TRBV10-3 with TRBJ1-1; D might be TRBD1 (5 bases). Trimming cost V 0 bases and J 0 bases, with 8 bases left between them. Germline V gene lookup returns CDR1 ENHRY and CDR2 SYGVKD. The CDR3 has 15 residues. CDR3 DNA sequence: TGTGCCATCAGTGAGTCGGGGCAGATGAACACTGAAGCTTTCTTT. Protein sequence: CAISESGQMNTEAFF.

Comments on this clone: One junction end disagrees with the germline gene, perhaps due to a read error. The chain has TRBV5-4 and TRBJ2-7; 9 bases match TRBD1. This CDR3 comprises 17 residues. Germline lookup yields CDR1 SGHNT and CDR2 YYREEE (reference sequence). The CDR3 nucleotides read TGCGCCAGCAGCCAAGAACTCGGGACAGGGTACTCCTACGAGCAGTACTTC. It specifies CASSQELGTGYSYEQYF. Full variable domain (rest looked up from reference TRBV5-4 and TRBJ2-7): ETGVTQSPTHLIKTRGQQVTLRCSSQSGHNTVSWYQQALGQGPQFIFQYYREEENGRGNFPPRFSGLQFPNYSSELNVNALELDDSALYLCASSQELGTGYSYEQYFGPGTRLTVT.

This clone was counted a few times. The CDR3 is CASSLEDTEAFF. The CDR3 DNA reads TGTGCCAGCAGCTTAGAGGACACTGAAGCTTTCTTT. The chain links TRBV7-9 to TRBJ1-1; no firm D call. Trimming took 1 base from V and 3 from J, leaving 3 bases between them. CDR3 size: 12 residues. Per germline, CDR1 SEHNR and CDR2 FQNEAQ (reference sequence).

V usage is TRBV4-2 and J usage is TRBJ2-3; possible D gene TRBD2, 6 bases. There are 14 residues in the CDR3. Trimming removed 1 base at V and 2 bases at J, with 7 bases between. CDR1 LGHNA and CDR2 YNFKEQ come from the germline V gene. In DNA, the CDR3 is TGTGCCAGCAGCCAAGGGACTACCACAGATACGCAGTATTTT. This codes for CASSQGTTTDTQYF.

The chain combines TRBV7-2 with TRBJ2-3; 14 bases are shared with TRBD2. Germline V gene data show CDR1 as SGHTA and CDR2 as FQGNSA. V gave up 5 bases and J gave up 2 bases; unmatched junction bases: 9. The CDR3 totals 18 residues. CDR3 DNA sequence: TGTGCCAGCAGCGGGAGGACTAGCGGGGGGCAACCCACAGATACGCAGTATTTT. Protein sequence: CASSGRTSGGQPTDTQYF.

The J gene is TRBJ2-3, the V gene TRBV5-6; TRBD2 agrees at 7 bases. This CDR3 contains 14 residues. V lost 4 bases and J lost 2; bases outside the gene matches: 4. Germline V CDR1 and CDR2: SGHDT, YYEEEE. This CDR3 reads CASSPGGFTDTQYF. The DNA of the CDR3 is TGTGCCAGCAGCCCGGGGGGATTCACAGATACGCAGTATTTT. Complete variable domain (other parts from reference TRBV5-6 and TRBJ2-3): DAGVTQSPTHLIKTRGQQVTLRCSPKSGHDTVSWYQQALGQGPQFIFQYYEEEERQRGNFPDRFSGHQFPNYSSELNVNALLLGDSALYLCASSPGGFTDTQYFGPGTRLTVL.

The chain employs TRBV7-9 and TRBJ2-3; no definite D call. Trimming took 0 bases from V and 0 from J, leaving 7 bases between them. Germline CDR1 and CDR2: SEHNR and FQNEAQ (reference sequence). The CDR3 is 15 amino acids. CDR3 DNA sequence: TGTGCCAGCAGCTTAGCTGGGTCTAGCACAGATACGCAGTATTTT. It encodes CASSLAGSSTDTQYF.

The V call is TRBV6-6, the J call TRBJ2-7; a weak D match, TRBD1 (6 bases). This CDR3 comprises 13 residues. V was shortened by 2 bases and J by 3 bases, with 8 bases between the two germline ends. CDR1 is MNHNY, CDR2 SVGAGI, per germline (reference sequence). CDR3 sequence: CASSYNRDYEQYF. The CDR3 bases are TGTGCCAGCAGTTACAACAGGGACTACGAGCAGTACTTC.

The chain is built from TRBV13 and TRBJ2-5; 12 bases align to TRBD2. J was trimmed by 7 bases and V by 5 bases; bases with no gene match: 8. CDR1 is PRHDT, CDR2 FYEKMQ, per germline (reference sequence). The length of the CDR3 is 15 residues. The CDR3 loop is CASSTGLAGPGTQYF. The DNA of the CDR3 is TGTGCCAGCAGCACAGGACTAGCGGGGCCGGGGACCCAGTACTTC. The full variable domain, with the rest looked up from reference TRBV13 and TRBJ2-5, is AAGVIQSPRHLIKEKRETATLKCYPIPRHDTVYWYQQGPGQDPQFLISFYEKMQSDKGSIPDRFSAQQFSDYHSELNMSSLELGDSALYFCASSTGLAGPGTQYFGPGTRLLVL.

The chain combines TRBV10-3 with TRBJ1-3, with D unresolved. Germline CDR1 reads ENHRY; CDR2 reads SYGVKD. CDR3 length equals 15 residues. V lost 2 bases, J lost 0 bases, and 8 bases lay in between. The DNA of the CDR3 is TGTGCCATCAGTGAGAATACACCCTCTGGAAACACCATATATTTT. Its translation: CAISENTPSGNTIYF.

This chain joins TRBV7-9 and TRBJ1-6; 7 bases match TRBD1. Losses at the gene ends were 4 bases for V and 10 bases for J; bases not matched to a gene: 10. Germline CDR1 is SEHNR and CDR2 is FQNEAQ (reference sequence). CDR3 length equals 15 residues. The CDR3 nucleotides are TGTGCCAGCAGCTCGCAGGGGGAGGTTAACTCACCCCTCCACTTT. Residues: CASSSQGEVNSPLHF.

V gene TRBV5-1 combines with J gene TRBJ2-7; the D is unclear. Trimming took 3 bases from V and 0 from J, leaving 13 bases between them. CDR3 length: 15 residues. Germline-derived CDR1 and CDR2 are SGHRS and YFSETQ. CDR3 residues: CASSSKPDASYEQYF. The CDR3 DNA sequence: TGCGCCAGCAGCTCAAAACCGGACGCCTCCTACGAGCAGTACTTC.

The V and J genes are TRBV19 and TRBJ1-2; D may be TRBD1 (5 bases). V lost 5 bases and J lost 4, with 11 bases in between. Germline loops: CDR1 LNHDA, CDR2 SQIVND (reference sequence). The CDR3 extends over 13 amino acids. The chain's CDR3 is CASSFQGLYGYTF. The CDR3 DNA is TGTGCCAGTAGTTTTCAGGGCCTCTATGGCTACACCTTC. Drawing the rest from reference TRBV19 and TRBJ1-2, the complete variable domain is DGGITQSPKYLFRKEGQNVTLSCEQNLNHDAMYWYRQDPGQGLRLIYYSQIVNDFQKGDIAEGYSVSREKKESFPLTVTSAQKNPTAFYLCASSFQGLYGYTFGSGTRLTVV.

Here the CDR3 DNA reads TGTGCCACCAGCAGTCGGGACCTGAACACTGAAGCTTTCTTT. Protein product: CATSSRDLNTEAFF. The chain couples TRBV15 to TRBJ1-1; possible D gene TRBD1, 5 bases. The germline V gene has CDR1 LNHNV and CDR2 YYDKDF (reference sequence). Trimming took 3 bases from V and 0 from J, leaving 8 bases between them. The CDR3 spans 14 residues.

The chain employs TRBV27 and TRBJ2-4; D might be TRBD2 (6 bases). From germline, CDR1 is MNHEY and CDR2 SMNVEV (reference sequence). Trimming took 4 bases from V and 0 from J, leaving 13 bases between them. The CDR3 has 16 residues. The CDR3 is CASSSHSGVAKNIQYF. The CDR3 nucleotides are TGTGCCAGCAGTTCTCATAGCGGAGTAGCCAAAAACATTCAGTACTTC.

J is TRBJ1-3 and V is TRBV2; no definite D call. Per the germline V gene, CDR1 is SNHLY and CDR2 is FYNNEI. Trimming took off 1 base at V and 4 bases at J, with 14 bases between the two ends. There are 16 residues in the CDR3. Here the CDR3 reads CASSEGYAGLGNTIYF. The DNA of the CDR3 is TGTGCCAGCAGTGAAGGGTATGCTGGGCTCGGAAACACCATATATTTT.

This clone was seen a few times. The gene calls are TRBV28 and TRBJ2-1; D call uncertain. Trimming cost V 6 bases and J 7 bases, with 19 bases left between them. Germline CDR1 MDHEN, CDR2 SYDVKM. The CDR3 covers 15 residues. CDR3 nucleotide sequence: TGTGCCAGCAGCCTTTCTGGTTATGAAGGGAATGAGCAGTTCTTC. This codes for CASSLSGYEGNEQFF.